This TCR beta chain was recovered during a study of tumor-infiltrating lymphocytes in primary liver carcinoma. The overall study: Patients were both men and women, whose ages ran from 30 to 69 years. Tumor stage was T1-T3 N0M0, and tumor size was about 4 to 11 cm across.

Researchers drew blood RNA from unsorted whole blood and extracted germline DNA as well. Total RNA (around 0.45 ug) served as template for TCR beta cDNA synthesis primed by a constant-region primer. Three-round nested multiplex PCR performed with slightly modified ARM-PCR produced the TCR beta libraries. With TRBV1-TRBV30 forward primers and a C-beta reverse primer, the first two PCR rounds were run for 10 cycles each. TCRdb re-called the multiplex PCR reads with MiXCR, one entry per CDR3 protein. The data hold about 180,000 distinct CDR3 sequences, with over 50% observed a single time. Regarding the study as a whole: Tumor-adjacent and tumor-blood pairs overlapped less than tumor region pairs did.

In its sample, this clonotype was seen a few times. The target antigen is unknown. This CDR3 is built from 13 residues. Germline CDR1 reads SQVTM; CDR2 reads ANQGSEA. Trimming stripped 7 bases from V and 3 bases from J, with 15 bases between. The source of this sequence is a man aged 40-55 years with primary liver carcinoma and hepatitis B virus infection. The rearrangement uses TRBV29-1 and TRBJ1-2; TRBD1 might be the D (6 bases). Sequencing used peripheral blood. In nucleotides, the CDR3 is TGCAGCGCCGGATCAGGGGTAGACTATGGCTACACCTTC. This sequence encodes CSAGSGVDYGYTF.